The clone carrying this TCR beta chain occurred many times. The CDR3 has 14 residues. Per the germline V gene, CDR1 is DFQATT and CDR2 is SNEGSKA (reference sequence). Trimming cost V 5 bases and J 7 bases; bases outside gene matches: 8. The source of the sample is a study of early T cells in non-severe SARS-CoV-2 infection. TCRdb ran MiXCR on the 5' RACE reads and lists one entry per CDR3 protein. Of roughly 30,000 distinct CDR3 sequences listed, roughly 4.7% are singletons. The V gene is TRBV20-1, the J gene TRBJ1-4; TRBD1 matches 9 bases. The source material was whole blood. This TCR was recovered from an adult who was a healthcare worker with PCR-confirmed SARS-CoV-2 infection or an uninfected control (not recorded which). The DNA of the CDR3 is TGCAGTGCTCCCCAGACAGGGGGTGCTGAAAAACTGTTTTTT. It is translated as CSAPQTGGAEKLFF.